The rows below give T cell receptor beta chains drawn from one sample of a study of blood T cells in healthy people across ages. In TCRdb, the 5' RACE reads were re-called with MiXCR into one record per CDR3 protein. The sample records fewer than 800,000 distinct CDR3 sequences, about a third being singletons. Input material: blood. Receptor source: a woman older than 75 in good health. Each CDR3 is given with its conserved first and last residue.

>12|TRBV6-2/TRBV6-3|TRBJ2-1
CATGVSYNEQFF
>16|TRBV20-1|TRBJ1-5
CSARDVGRGTTQPQHF
>17|TRBV7-9|TRBJ2-3
CASSSRGLAGNTDTQYF
>13|TRBV20-1|TRBJ2-1
CSGTSGSYNEQFF
>18|TRBV9|TRBJ2-1
CASSVFSGLRSSYNEQFF
>15|TRBV7-2|TRBJ1-5
CASSLVGGAVQPQHF
>13|TRBV10-3|TRBJ1-5
CAIGFYSNQPQHF
>12|TRBV20-1|TRBJ2-1
CSASRTGNEQFF
>16|TRBV7-9|TRBJ2-3
CASSFLGTGFFDTQYF
>12|TRBV18|TRBJ2-1
CASSPGRGEQFF
>13|TRBV10-3|TRBJ2-7
CAINEGRVDEQYF
>13|TRBV20-1|TRBJ1-5
CSAPGGGNQPQHF
>12|TRBV3-1|TRBJ2-2
CASSQSTGGLFF
>15|TRBV4-3|TRBJ2-7
CASSQGDSGSYEQYF
>16|TRBV5-1|TRBJ2-3
CASSLNPSGGTDTQYF
>14|TRBV10-3|TRBJ1-2
CAISEPTGAGGYTF
>13|TRBV20-1|TRBJ2-5
CSANSGLQETQYF
>15|TRBV15|TRBJ2-3
CATSRGQPSTDTQYF
>14|TRBV5-6|TRBJ2-4
CASSLGQGSRIQYF
>15|TRBV6-2/TRBV6-3|TRBJ2-4
CASSYERLAKNIQYF
>14|TRBV20-1|TRBJ2-1
CSALGLKSYNEQFF
>15|TRBV5-1|TRBJ2-7
CASSLGGLVYNEQYF
>13|TRBV5-1|TRBJ1-1
CASSSALNTEAFF
>13|TRBV7-9|TRBJ1-2
CASRAPAHRGYTF
>14|TRBV2|TRBJ2-7
CASKERGGGGEQYF
>14|TRBV6-1|TRBJ2-5
CASMLTGGQETQYF
>17|TRBV3-1|TRBJ2-1
CASSQDRQLARNNEQFF
>15|TRBV27|TRBJ2-6
CASSSKGAGANVLTF
>15|TRBV6-6|TRBJ2-7
CASSTGWGEGYEQYF
>16|TRBV10-3|TRBJ1-2
CAISPTGTRTNYGYTF
>15|TRBV20-1|TRBJ2-3
CSARDPTGSGDTQYF
>13|TRBV6-2/TRBV6-3|TRBJ2-3
CASKQSGTDTQYF
>14|TRBV9|TRBJ2-7
CASSVADNLGEQYF
>12|TRBV7-2|TRBJ2-7
CASSEDPGRQYF
>17|TRBV5-1|TRBJ2-5
CASSLLLRLAGYETQYF
>15|TRBV27|TRBJ1-6
CASSPHGQFNSPLHF
>15|TRBV3-1|TRBJ1-2
CASSQNTGGASGYTF
>14|TRBV4-2|TRBJ1-2
CASLRSESNYGYTF
>14|TRBV7-2|TRBJ2-3
CASSLDAGTDTQYF
>10|TRBV28|TRBJ2-1
CASSGQRIFF
>19|TRBV28|TRBJ1-2
CASRLMTGKDLGANYGYTF
>15|TRBV7-2|TRBJ2-7
CASSPSGLSSYEQYF
>13|TRBV28|TRBJ2-7
CASSYRNSYEQYF
>18|TRBV6-1|TRBJ2-1
CASSKLAGGHYLQNEQFF
>13|TRBV3-1|TRBJ1-1
CATVGVGGTEAFF
>12|TRBV3-1|TRBJ1-2
CASSALGYGYTF
>15|TRBV10-3|TRBJ2-3
CAISESAGSADTQYF
>12|TRBV6-1|TRBJ2-3
CASSEFTDTQYF
>15|TRBV19|TRBJ1-1
CASSLRGGGNTEAFF
>11|TRBV20-1|TRBJ2-1
CSASGGGEQFF
>16|TRBV20-1|TRBJ1-1
CSASHPGQGRNTEAFF
>19|TRBV14|TRBJ2-1
CASSQDLGGMESSYNEQFF
>16|TRBV7-2|-
CASSLMGPLGSETQYF
>13|TRBV2|TRBJ1-1
CASGRAAITEAFF
>16|TRBV7-2|TRBJ2-1
CASSLAASGGDNEQFF
>17|TRBV5-1|TRBJ2-5
CASRPLRGQGAQETQYF
>16|TRBV6-2/TRBV6-3|TRBJ2-7
CASSYSTRTPTYEQYF
>16|TRBV6-5|TRBJ1-1
CASSKTGGAVVTEAFF
>13|TRBV12-3/TRBV12-4|-
CASSLVGLGTQYF
>14|TRBV10-3|TRBJ2-5
CAISEGQGAETQYF